This TCR beta chain stems from a study of T-cell reconstitution after alpha-beta-depleted transplantation in children. Using unique molecular identifiers, the investigators prepared the TCRbeta library. MiXCR, applied by TCRdb to the PCR reads, yields one record per CDR3 protein. The top ten clones hold roughly 4.8% of a sample with 750,000 to 950,000 distinct CDR3 sequences, about 16% of them seen once. V lost 4 bases to trimming and J lost 5 bases, with 17 bases between them. CDR3 length: 14 amino acids. Germline values: CDR1 DFQATT, CDR2 SNEGSKA (reference sequence). A note on this clonotype: Its antigen remains unknown.

Whole-study results and caveats: T-cell counts and diversity were attributed mostly to newly produced T cells one year after transplant. Where some patients showed high TCRbeta diversity at day 60, it came from recipient T cells and thymic progenitors that had survived. Roughly two months post-transplant, alpha-beta T cells reportedly originated from several hundred graft clones that had expanded.

This receptor was identified in a male patient aged 5 to 17 who had a stem cell transplant for acute lymphoblastic leukemia, so the T cells may come from the graft donor. This chain uses TRBV20-1 with TRBJ2-5; D is undetermined. The sequences come from PBMCs, mostly from graft donor cells, collected 360 days after TCRalphabeta/CD19-depleted stem cell transplant. CDR3 sequence: CSAIPVDPRETQYF. CDR3 nucleotides: TGCAGTGCTATTCCGGTAGATCCGAGGGAGACCCAGTACTTC.